This T cell receptor (beta chain) was recorded in a study of CD8 T cells in ankylosing spondylitis. The study's findings and limits: There was a TCR beta motif, made of eight highly homologous variants, that appeared characteristic of ankylosing spondylitis blood.

A single record per CDR3 protein comes from TCRdb applying MiXCR to the 5' RACE reads. The repertoire holds 400,000 or so distinct CDR3 sequences, with roughly 26% as singletons. In regard to this clonotype: Its antigen remains unknown.

V lost 0 bases to trimming and J lost 0 bases, with 13 bases between them. This CDR3 has 17 amino acids. Germline lookup yields CDR1 SGHNT and CDR2 YYREEE (reference sequence). The rearrangement links TRBV5-4 to TRBJ1-3; D is perhaps TRBD1 (6 bases). Sequenced sample: blood, either unsorted or a sorted T cell fraction (not recorded which). The TCR comes from a male donor with ankylosing spondylitis. This chain's CDR3 is CASSLDGGYTSGNTIYF. DNA for the CDR3: TGTGCCAGCAGCTTGGATGGGGGCTATACCTCTGGAAACACCATATATTTT.